Described below is a single TCR beta chain sequence and its context. The antigen remains unidentified. The V segment lost 4 bases and the J segment 0 bases; nucleotides outside the gene matches: 5. Looked up from germline, CDR1 is SGHRS and CDR2 is YFSETQ. The CDR3 is 16 residues long. The sample comes from a study of T cell repertoires in cytomegalovirus infection. Whole-study context: Matching HLA type, along with CMV infection, was indicated by public TCR beta signatures. Whole-study findings and limits: There were HLA-C-restricted CMV-specific TCR beta clonotypes dominating the ex vivo response. Pooled public TCR beta family frequency picked out CMV carriers with the relevant HLA.

TCRdb recomputed calls from the reads with MiXCR, one row per CDR3 protein. The data contain 740,000 or so distinct CDR3 sequences, about a third of them singletons. Sequencing was performed on PBMCs. The genes are TRBV5-1 and TRBJ1-1; 11 bases are shared with TRBD1. This receptor was identified in a human donor in good health (CMV status not recorded). Some clones in this sample may be carry-over from other donors' samples. CDR3 bases: TGCGCCAGCAGCCTTAGGACAGGGGGCATGAACACTGAAGCTTTCTTT. Its translation is CASSLRTGGMNTEAFF.